This T cell receptor (beta chain) is drawn from a study of blood T cell repertoires in COVID-19. Per the authors' pipeline: Estimation of nucleated cell counts relied on the amplification of reference gene primers. The assay was immunoSEQ multiplex PCR, and TCRdb's table has in-frame clones only and misses some. V and J calls and clone size are given by that table; D and trimming were obtained from the DNA. The data contain around 42,000 clones, about four fifths of them singletons. CDR1 is SEHNR and CDR2 is FQNEAQ in the germline V gene (reference sequence). Trimming cost V 1 base and J 2 bases; bases outside gene matches: 10. The CDR3 sequence is 19 residues long.

Sequencing used peripheral blood. This chain uses TRBV7-9 with TRBJ2-3, with TRBD2 matching 12 bases. The receptor was isolated from a woman in her sixties with acute or convalescent COVID-19. CDR3 amino acids: CASSLVVVASGGDTDTQYF. The CDR3 nucleotides read TGTGCCAGCAGCTTAGTTGTTGTGGCTAGCGGGGGGGACACAGATACGCAGTATTTT. The full variable domain, in which reference TRBV7-9 and TRBJ2-3 provide the parts outside the CDR3, is DTGVSQNPRHKITKRGQNVTFRCDPISEHNRLYWYRQTLGQGPEFLTYFQNEAQLEKSRLLSDRFSAERPKGSFSTLEIQRTEQGDSAMYLCASSLVVVASGGDTDTQYFGPGTRLTVL.